This record looks at one TCR beta chain sequence and its context. Its antigen is not known. From germline, CDR1 is MNHEY and CDR2 SVGAGI. The CDR3 is 14 amino acids. The V and J ends lost 4 bases and 6 bases respectively, with 14 bases between them. The treatment is: approximately nine-day PBMC culture with coronavirus spike peptide pools or control peptides (ViraFEST assay). One should note that the unexposed donor's CD4+ T cells were collected before the COVID-19 pandemic (2011-2018). Isolation of CD4+ T cells by negative selection took place after nine to ten days of culture. This sample stems from a study of vaccination and CD4 T cells after COVID-19. Study summary: Stimulation of cells relied on overlapping spike peptides derived from SARS-CoV-2, HCoV-NL63, HCoV-OC43 and HCoV-229E. Whole-study findings and limits: Convalescent patients' vaccine-specific clones were spike mono-reactive in 304 of 307 cases.

Sequencing of the DNA from cultured CD4+ T cells was carried out with the Oncomine TCR Beta short-read assay. Genomic DNA was drawn out of CD4+ T cells grown in culture. A single record per CDR3 protein comes from TCRdb applying MiXCR to the PCR reads. The sample has 9,500 or so distinct CDR3 sequences, approximately 31% seen once. The clonotype was recovered from a human donor in good health. The chain recombines TRBV6-5 with TRBJ2-3; possibly TRBD2 for D (7 bases). Material: CD4+ T cells from blood, cultured in vitro. In nucleotides, the CDR3 is TGTGCCAGCAGTTTAGGGGGGGCAAGGGATACGCAGTATTTT. Translated, it gives CASSLGGARDTQYF.